The rows below give T cell receptor beta chains drawn from one sample of a study of PD-1 blockade in classical Hodgkin lymphoma. Generated by immunoSEQ multiplex PCR, the TCRdb table keeps only in-frame clones and is missing some. This sample yields about 40,000 clones, of which over 55% are seen a single time; roughly 3.1% belongs to the top ten. The material sequenced was peripheral blood mononuclear cells (PBMCs), taken at baseline. These TCRs come from a human donor with classical Hodgkin lymphoma. CDR3s include the opening cysteine and the closing phenylalanine or tryptophan. The D gene is left open where the match is weak. Some rows mark clone size as missing; the rest say once, few, many or name a class of expanded clone.

v_call	j_call	clone_size	d_call	cdr3_nt	cdr3_aa
TRBV19	TRBJ1-3	-	-	TGTGCCAGTAGCCTCGGGACACCAAACCTCGTGAGCACCATATATTTT	CASSLGTPNLVSTIYF
TRBV7-2	TRBJ1-5	-	-	TGTGCCAGCAGCCCCCAAGGGGCAGGACAGCATTTT	CASSPQGAGQHF
TRBV27	TRBJ1-2	-	-	TGTGCCAGCAGTTTATTACCAGGGAACTATGGCTACACCTTC	CASSLLPGNYGYTF
TRBV5-1	TRBJ2-3	-	TRBD1	TGCGCCAGCAGCCCCGGGACAGGGTCGGTAGATACGCAGTATTTT	CASSPGTGSVDTQYF
TRBV9	TRBJ2-3	-	-	TGTGCCAGCAGCGTAGCCAGTATCACAGATACGCAGTATTTT	CASSVASITDTQYF
TRBV6-5	TRBJ2-7	-	-	TGTGCCAGCAGCGGACTCGTGTTCGACGAGCAGTACTTC	CASSGLVFDEQYF
TRBV6-1	TRBJ2-7	-	TRBD1	TGTGCCAGCAGGGCGGACAGGAGCGAGCAGTACTTC	CASRADRSEQYF
TRBV6-5	TRBJ2-1	once	-	TGTGCCAGCAGTTACTCCACGGTAAATGAGCAGTTCTTC	CASSYSTVNEQFF
TRBV29-1	TRBJ1-2	-	-	TGCAGCGTTGAAGGTTGGGAAGTGGAAGATGGCTACACCTTC	CSVEGWEVEDGYTF
TRBV5-5	TRBJ1-2	few	-	TGTGCCAGCAGCTTGGCGCAGGGCTTCGGGTATGGCTACACCTTC	CASSLAQGFGYGYTF
TRBV4-2	TRBJ1-1	medium-sized	-	TGTGCCAGCAGCCCCTCGGCAAGGGGGACTGAAGCTTTCTTT	CASSPSARGTEAFF
TRBV21-1	TRBJ2-7	once	-	TGTGCCAGCGTCCGAGTCCTGCGGGTCCAGGGAAACGAGCAGTACTTC	CASVRVLRVQGNEQYF
TRBV29-1	TRBJ1-1	few	TRBD1	TGCAGCGTCAGTACAGGGGGGAACACTGAAGCTTTCTTT	CSVSTGGNTEAFF
TRBV5-5	TRBJ2-6	-	TRBD2	TGTGCCAGCAACCCGGGGGGGATGAGCTCTGGGGCCAACGTCCTGACTTTC	CASNPGGMSSGANVLTF
TRBV7-9	TRBJ2-7	medium-sized	-	TGTGCCAGCAGGCCCCCTGGAATGGAGGCCGAGCAGTACTTC	CASRPPGMEAEQYF
TRBV19	TRBJ1-2	-	TRBD1	TGTGCCAGTAGCACCGTCGGTGTGGACAGGTCGGCTGGCTACACCTTC	CASSTVGVDRSAGYTF
TRBV19	TRBJ1-1	once	TRBD1	TGTGCCAGTAGTCTATTTTCAGGGGGCACTGAAGCTTTCTTT	CASSLFSGGTEAFF
TRBV27	TRBJ2-3	-	-	TGTGCCAGCAGTTTAAGGGGAGGACGCACAGATACGCAGTATTTT	CASSLRGGRTDTQYF
TRBV21-1	TRBJ1-4	-	-	TGTGCCAGCAGCGAACAGGGCAATGAAAAACTGTTTTTT	CASSEQGNEKLFF
TRBV29-1	TRBJ2-7	-	TRBD2	TGCAGCGTTGAAGCCCCCGACCCCCTAGCGGGGCTCTACGAGCAGTACTTC	CSVEAPDPLAGLYEQYF
TRBV6-5	TRBJ2-1	-	-	TGTGCCAGCAGTTTTAATGAGGAGGGCTACAATGAGCAGTTCTTC	CASSFNEEGYNEQFF
TRBV7-2	TRBJ1-2	-	-	TGTGCCAGCAGCTTAGGGTCAGGTGATCCGTTTGGCTATGGCTACACCTTC	CASSLGSGDPFGYGYTF
TRBV7-9	TRBJ2-1	once	-	TGTGCCAGCAGCCCACTCCAGGGGAAATACAATGAGCAGTTCTTC	CASSPLQGKYNEQFF
TRBV23-1	TRBJ2-5	-	-	TGCGCCAGCGGACGGTACCAAGAGACCCAGTACTTC	CASGRYQETQYF
TRBV5-4	TRBJ1-3	medium-sized	TRBD1	TGTGCCAGCAGCTTGGCTTTCGGACAGGGGCACTCTGGAAACACCATATATTTT	CASSLAFGQGHSGNTIYF
TRBV4-3	TRBJ2-5	few	-	TGCGCCAGCAGCCAGACAGGAAAAGAGACCCAGTACTTC	CASSQTGKETQYF
TRBV28	TRBJ2-4	-	-	TGTGCCAGCAGTTTAAGTGGCAGGGCCAAAAACATTCAGTACTTC	CASSLSGRAKNIQYF
TRBV7-9	TRBJ1-2	-	-	TGTGCCAGCAGCTCAGGAGGTGATGGCTACACCTTC	CASSSGGDGYTF
TRBV7-3	TRBJ1-1	-	-	TGTGCCAGCAGCTTAACCACTCTGAACACTGAAGCTTTCTTT	CASSLTTLNTEAFF
TRBV5-6	TRBJ1-1	-	-	TGTGCCAGCAGCTTGGGGGGACGCAGGGCGAGTCGGACTGAAGCTTTCTTT	CASSLGGRRASRTEAFF
TRBV2	TRBJ2-5	-	TRBD1	TGTGCCAGCAGCCCTTTGGGAGACAGGGAAGAGACCCAGTACTTC	CASSPLGDREETQYF